This is a list of T cell receptor beta chains from one sample in a study of control samples from healthy donors and cancer patients. TCRdb keeps only in-frame clones here, not all; method: immunoSEQ multiplex PCR. The table includes 200,000 to 250,000 clones, 85% to 95% detected once. The sequenced sample consisted of blood. Receptors were obtained from a man between 45 and 60 years old in good health. CDR3s include the opening cysteine and the closing phenylalanine or tryptophan. Fields, in order: clone size, V gene, D gene, J gene, CDR3 protein, CDR3 DNA. The D gene is left open where the match is weak. Not all rows give a size; the values are once, few, many and, for expanded clones, a class.

NA,TRBV20-1,NA,TRBJ1-2,CSAERGDGYTF,TGCAGTGCAGAGAGGGGCGATGGCTACACCTTC
NA,TRBV11-2,TRBD2,TRBJ2-1,CASSWGLAVNEQFF,TGTGCCAGCAGCTGGGGACTAGCGGTCAATGAGCAGTTCTTC
NA,TRBV5-1,NA,TRBJ1-5,CASSLDGQPQHF,TGCGCCAGCAGCTTGGACGGACAGCCCCAGCATTTT
NA,TRBV4-3,TRBD2,TRBJ2-7,CASSQVYGTSGYEQYF,TGCGCCAGCAGCCAAGTATACGGGACTAGCGGCTACGAGCAGTACTTC
NA,TRBV9,NA,TRBJ2-5,CASSVTRGETQYF,TGTGCCAGCAGCGTAACCCGAGGGGAGACCCAGTACTTC
NA,TRBV11-2,TRBD2,TRBJ2-1,CASSPRRTSGGTNEQFF,TGTGCCAGCAGCCCCAGGCGGACTAGCGGGGGGACCAATGAGCAGTTCTTC
NA,TRBV7-9,NA,TRBJ2-5,CASSPVGTQETQYF,TGTGCCAGCAGTCCGGTAGGGACTCAAGAGACCCAGTACTTC
NA,TRBV5-1,TRBD1,TRBJ2-7,CASSLTGAYEQYF,TGCGCCAGCAGCTTAACAGGGGCCTACGAGCAGTACTTC
NA,TRBV4-3,TRBD2,TRBJ2-1,CASSQGTSAYNEQFF,TGCGCCAGCAGCCAAGGGACTAGCGCCTACAATGAGCAGTTCTTC
NA,TRBV5-1,NA,TRBJ2-7,CASSRDNYEQYF,TGCGCCAGCAGCCGGGACAACTACGAGCAGTACTTC
NA,TRBV28,TRBD1,TRBJ1-3,CASSSTGGGGNTIYF,TGTGCCAGCAGTTCTACAGGGGGCGGAGGAAACACCATATATTTT
NA,TRBV19,NA,TRBJ2-5,CASSATSYQETQYF,TGTGCCAGTAGTGCGACAAGTTACCAAGAGACCCAGTACTTC
NA,TRBV11-2,NA,TRBJ2-7,CASSLEGGPPSQQYF,TGTGCCAGCAGCTTAGAGGGGGGACCGCCCTCCCAGCAGTACTTC
NA,TRBV6-5,TRBD1,TRBJ1-2,CASSPDREEGYTF,TGTGCCAGCAGTCCAGACAGGGAGGAAGGCTACACCTTC
NA,TRBV6-6,NA,TRBJ2-3,CASGKTTDTQYF,TGTGCCAGCGGAAAAACGACAGATACGCAGTATTTT
NA,TRBV12-3/TRBV12-4,NA,TRBJ1-4,CASSLGRTEKLFF,TGTGCCAGCAGTTTGGGGCGGACTGAAAAACTGTTTTTT
NA,TRBV5-5,NA,TRBJ1-6,CASRIQGNSYNSPLHF,TGTGCCAGCAGGATACAGGGAAACTCCTATAATTCACCCCTCCACTTT
NA,TRBV19,NA,TRBJ2-7,CASSIAGTGVYEQYF,TGTGCCAGTAGTATTGCCGGGACGGGGGTTTACGAGCAGTACTTC
NA,TRBV4-1,TRBD1,TRBJ1-5,CASSVRTGADSNQPQHF,TGCGCCAGCAGCGTTCGCACAGGGGCTGATAGCAATCAGCCCCAGCATTTT
NA,TRBV6-6,NA,TRBJ2-7,CASRPVGGSYEQYF,TGTGCCAGCAGACCGGTAGGGGGAAGCTACGAGCAGTACTTC
NA,TRBV9,NA,TRBJ2-3,CASSVAAGTDTQYF,TGTGCCAGCAGCGTAGCGGCAGGCACAGATACGCAGTATTTT
once,TRBV5-1,NA,TRBJ1-1,CASSRAMWGEAFF,TGCGCCAGCAGCCGGGCCATGTGGGGTGAAGCTTTCTTT
NA,TRBV6-2/TRBV6-3,TRBD1,TRBJ2-1,CASSSTGSSYNEQFF,TGTGCCAGCAGTTCGACAGGGAGCTCCTACAATGAGCAGTTCTTC